What follows are 12 T cell receptor beta chains derived from one specimen sequenced in a study of blood T cell repertoires in COVID-19. Measured with immunoSEQ multiplex PCR; TCRdb has only the in-frame clones, and not every one. The sample holds under 300,000 clones, 85% to 90% seen once. The sequencing input was peripheral blood. Receptors were obtained from a woman in her thirties or forties who had recovered from COVID-19.

CDR3 sequence (DNA): TGTGCCAGCAGGGAGACAGGGGGCTCTGGAAACACCATATATTTT. Protein product: CASRETGGSGNTIYF. The chain links TRBV11-2 to TRBJ1-3, with 9 positions matching TRBD1. The CDR3 covers 15 residues. CDR1 and CDR2 (germline): SGHAT, FQNNGV. V lost 6 bases and J lost 0; bases outside the gene matches: 3.

The genes are TRBV19 and TRBJ2-2; 7 positions agree with TRBD2. From germline, CDR1 is LNHDA and CDR2 SQIVND (reference sequence). The junction had 8 bases not matched to a gene; V was cut back by 7 bases and J by 6 bases. The CDR3 loop spans 14 amino acids. CDR3 residues: CASTTRDYSGELFF. The CDR3 DNA follows: TGTGCCAGTACAACCCGGGACTATTCCGGGGAGCTGTTTTTT.

The rearrangement links TRBV7-9 to TRBJ2-1, with unresolved D. The CDR3 is 11 residues long. Germline CDR1 reads SEHNR; CDR2 reads FQNEAQ (reference sequence). Trimming took off 4 bases at V and 15 bases at J, with 13 bases between the two ends. The CDR3 protein is CASSSGPGWFF. Written as DNA, the CDR3 is TGTGCCAGCAGCTCTGGCCCCGGGTGGTTCTTC.

This chain joins TRBV9 and TRBJ2-1; tentative D call: TRBD2 (6 bases). The CDR3 is 14 amino acids. Germline assignment: CDR1 SGDLS and CDR2 YYNGEE. V dropped 3 bases and J dropped 7 bases, with 14 bases sitting between them. The CDR3 sequence: CASSAAGGINEQFF. CDR3 DNA sequence: TGTGCCAGCAGCGCCGCGGGCGGGATTAATGAGCAGTTCTTC.

This rearrangement joins TRBV28 to TRBJ2-1; D may be TRBD2 (5 bases). Trimming removed 2 bases from V and 3 bases from J, with 11 bases in between. The CDR3 sequence is 15 residues long. Germline loops: CDR1 MDHEN, CDR2 SYDVKM. Here the CDR3 DNA reads TGTGCCAGCAGTTTAAGCGGAGATTACTACAATGAGCAGTTCTTC. It translates to CASSLSGDYYNEQFF.

V usage is TRBV7-2 and J usage is TRBJ2-7; TRBD1 matches 9 bases. Trimming removed 0 bases from V and 6 bases from J; junction bases left unmatched: 6. Germline V gene data show CDR1 as SGHTA and CDR2 as FQGNSA. The CDR3 length is 15 residues. The CDR3 is CASSLADRGRGEQYF. Written as DNA, the CDR3 is TGTGCCAGCAGCTTAGCGGACAGGGGAAGGGGCGAGCAGTACTTC.

J is TRBJ2-1 and V is TRBV27; 7 bases match TRBD2. V dropped 6 bases and J dropped 5; count of bases not matched to a gene: 13. CDR1 is MNHEY and CDR2 is SMNVEV in the germline V gene (reference sequence). This CDR3 is built from 16 residues. The DNA for the CDR3 is TGTGCCAGCAGCCGACGAGGCGGGAGAGGGGACAATGAGCAGTTCTTC. It translates to CASSRRGGRGDNEQFF.

Here the CDR3 reads CATSDRTGGGVYNEQFF. The CDR3 DNA sequence: TGTGCCACCAGTGATCGAACAGGGGGAGGGGTTTACAATGAGCAGTTCTTC. V gene TRBV24-1 combines with J gene TRBJ2-1; possible D gene TRBD1, 8 bases. Trimming removed 3 bases at V and 4 bases at J, with 18 bases between. Germline V CDR1 and CDR2: KGHDR, SFDVKD. This CDR3 is built from 17 residues.

This chain uses TRBV6-5 with TRBJ2-7, with a possible D match to TRBD2 (5 bases). Germline V CDR1 and CDR2: MNHEY, SVGAGI. This CDR3 has 14 residues. V lost 8 bases and J lost 2, with 16 bases in between. The CDR3 is CASHERLSTYEQYF. The CDR3, as DNA: TGTGCCAGCCACGAGCGGCTCTCCACCTACGAGCAGTACTTC.

In the case of this clone: The sample has other DNA sequences that encode this CDR3 too. The chain combines TRBV7-9 with TRBJ1-2, with a tentative D call TRBD1 (5 bases). V lost 1 base and J lost 5, with 14 bases in between. Germline CDR1 and CDR2: SEHNR and FQNEAQ (reference sequence). CDR3 length equals 15 residues. The CDR3 spells CASSLGGREGYGYTF. The CDR3, as DNA: TGTGCCAGCAGCTTAGGAGGCAGGGAGGGATATGGCTACACCTTC.

In this sample, this clone turned up many times. The chain combines TRBV15 with TRBJ1-4, with D possibly being TRBD1 (6 bases). CDR1 LNHNV and CDR2 YYDKDF come from the germline V gene (reference sequence). V was cut by 0 bases and J by 7 bases, with 15 bases left in between. This CDR3 contains 16 residues. Here the CDR3 reads CATSREAGGGGEKLFF. DNA for the CDR3: TGTGCCACCAGCAGAGAGGCCGGGGGCGGGGGTGAAAAACTGTTTTTT.

CDR3 bases: TGCAGTGCTAATATAGGGGTTACCCTCCACTTT. It translates to CSANIGVTLHF. This chain links TRBV20-1 with TRBJ1-6; TRBD1 might be the D (5 bases). The germline V gene encodes CDR1 DFQATT and CDR2 SNEGSKA (reference sequence). The CDR3 contains 11 residues. The germline V and J ends were trimmed by 4 bases and 14 bases, with 12 bases remaining between them.